The 7 T cell receptor beta chains below come from one sample, sequenced in a study of blood T cell repertoires in COVID-19. Clones were read by immunoSEQ multiplex PCR, and TCRdb kept only the in-frame ones, dropping some. This sample has about 250,000 clones, with approximately 86% found just once. Specimen: PBMCs or T cells enriched from blood (not recorded which). These receptors were obtained from a woman aged 25 to 45 with acute COVID-19.

This rearrangement joins TRBV5-1 to TRBJ1-2, with a possible D match to TRBD1 (6 bases). This CDR3 is 14 amino acids long. Germline values: CDR1 SGHRS, CDR2 YFSETQ. The ends were cut back, 0 bases at V and 1 base at J, with 7 bases in the middle. CDR3 bases: TGCGCCAGCAGCTTGGAGGGGGATAACTATGGCTACACCTTC. Translation: CASSLEGDNYGYTF.

The chain combines TRBV6-5 with TRBJ1-1; D gene uncertain. V gave up 7 bases and J gave up 3 bases, with 15 bases separating them. The CDR3 runs 14 residues. The germline gives CDR1 MNHEY, CDR2 SVGAGI. The CDR3 loop reads CASIARNRYTEAFF. CDR3 DNA sequence: TGTGCCAGCATTGCGAGGAATCGATACACTGAAGCTTTCTTT.

This clone was seen only once. The V and J genes are TRBV4-1 and TRBJ1-3, with D possibly matching TRBD1 (6 bases). The germline V gene has CDR1 MGHRA and CDR2 YSYEKL. CDR3 length: 17 amino acids. V was cut by 4 bases and J by 8 bases, with 24 bases left in between. CDR3 DNA: TGCGCCAGCAGCCGCTTCCACCTATCGGAGGGGGGGTACACCATATATTTT. It translates to CASSRFHLSEGGYTIYF.

The genes are TRBV6-5 and TRBJ2-3; D remains ambiguous. This CDR3 contains 14 residues. V was cut by 2 bases and J by 2 bases, with 8 bases left in between. Germline CDR1 MNHEY, CDR2 SVGAGI. The CDR3 is CASSYGSPTDTQYF. CDR3 in DNA: TGTGCCAGCAGTTACGGTAGTCCCACAGATACGCAGTATTTT.

The rearrangement joins TRBV10-3 to TRBJ1-1; no firm D call. The CDR3 is made up of 13 amino acids. Germline V gives CDR1 ENHRY, CDR2 SYGVKD. V was trimmed by 2 bases and J by 4 bases, leaving 8 bases between them. The DNA for the CDR3 is TGTGCCATCAGTGAGGGGGAGGGCACTGAAGCTTTCTTT. Translating gives CAISEGEGTEAFF.

The rearrangement links TRBV7-8 to TRBJ1-4; D is unclear. Per the germline V gene, CDR1 is SGHVS and CDR2 is FQNEAQ. The CDR3 length is 14 residues. V shed 2 bases and J shed 0 bases, with 4 bases lying between them. The CDR3 protein is CASSLYATNEKLFF. The CDR3, as DNA: TGTGCCAGCAGCTTATATGCAACTAATGAAAAACTGTTTTTT.

V and J are TRBV12-5 and TRBJ1-2, with 7 bases lining up with TRBD1. Germline V gives CDR1 LGHNT, CDR2 FRNRAP. This CDR3 has 12 residues. Losses at the gene ends were 11 bases for V and 4 bases for J; bases not matched to a gene: 7. The CDR3 bases are TGTGCTGGCTGGGACAGCCTCTATGGCTACACCTTC. Protein: CAGWDSLYGYTF.